This T cell receptor (beta chain) was obtained from a study of regulatory T cells in long-lasting Graves disease. Building the TCR beta libraries relied on iRepertoire HTBI primers, and CDR3 regions underwent Arm-PCR. Study processing details: Segment identification across samples yielded roughly 62 TRBV and around 13 TRBJ segments. MiXCR, applied by TCRdb to the multiplex PCR reads, yields one record per CDR3 protein. The V and J calls, along with clone size, are taken from TCRdb and not from the paper's own processing. The repertoire holds 410,000 or so distinct CDR3 sequences, with 15% as singletons. Germline V gene lookup returns CDR1 SGHNT and CDR2 YYREEE (reference sequence). V shed 4 bases and J shed 6 bases, with 19 bases lying between them. CDR3 size: 15 residues. Documented time point: newly diagnosed GD, antithyroid drugs for less than 3 months. Following extraction of RNA from PBMCs, that RNA was used to make the TCR library. Per American Thyroid Association guidelines, Graves' disease was diagnosed.

The same data also contributed to another study, on T cells in Graves' hyperthyroidism and ophthalmopathy. That paper adds: Graves' hyperthyroidism showing no ophthalmopathy progression within 18 months was considered stable.

The rearrangement links TRBV5-4 to TRBJ1-1; perhaps TRBD1 as D (5 bases). The specimen comprised peripheral blood mononuclear cells (PBMCs), sampled at new diagnosis, from a patient treated with antithyroid drugs. This TCR derives from a woman in her thirties with Graves disease. The CDR3 region is CASSGPGRPTAEAFF. DNA for the CDR3: TGTGCCAGCAGCGGCCCGGGACGGCCGACCGCTGAAGCTTTCTTT.